These 8 T cell receptor beta chains were sequenced from one sample in a study of T cell clonality in common variable immunodeficiency. Using immunoSEQ multiplex PCR, the repertoire was profiled, and TCRdb retains in-frame clones only, with some absent. The repertoire yields several thousand clones, none seen only once; the top ten contain 20% to 25%. Study observations and caveats: In common variable immunodeficiency, TCR beta chains reportedly carried fewer deletions and N-nucleotide insertions.

The antigens for these receptors are not known. The sample comprised peripheral blood mononuclear cells. Receptors were obtained from a human donor with common variable immunodeficiency.

A word on this clone: The read halts 3 residues ahead of the CDR3 end, with the missing end drawn from the germline J gene. The rearrangement links TRBV6-2 or TRBV6-3 to TRBJ2-5; TRBD1 might be the D (6 bases). CDR3 size: 16 residues. Looked up from germline, CDR1 is MNHEY and CDR2 is SVGEGT. The V gene lost 4 bases and the J gene lost 3 bases, with 18 bases spanning the gap. Partial CDR3 DNA: TGTGCCAGCAGTTTTCATGGACAGTGGAATGAAGAGACC. Its translation: CASSFHGQWNEET. The full CDR3 protein is CASSFHGQWNEETQYF.

This clone was counted many times. The read ends 3 residues before the CDR3 terminus; that terminus is restored from the germline J gene. The chain uses TRBV10-1 and TRBJ2-2; 10 positions agree with TRBD2. J was trimmed by 4 bases and V by 5 bases; bases with no gene match: 4. The germline V gene has CDR1 WNHNN and CDR2 SYGVQD (reference sequence). The CDR3 runs to 15 residues. CDR3 DNA (partial): TGCGCCAGCAGTTTTAGCGGGAGGCCCACCGGGGAG. As protein: CASSFSGRPTGE. Given in full, the CDR3 is CASSFSGRPTGELFF.

Sample share makes this clone medium-sized (0.01 to 0.1%). Sequencing ends 3 residues short of the CDR3 end; the germline J gene provides the rest. The V gene is TRBV20-1, the J gene TRBJ2-1; TRBD2 matches at 9 bases. This CDR3 spans 15 amino acids. Germline V gene sequence: CDR1 DFQATT, CDR2 SNEGSKA (reference sequence). V trimming: 0 bases; J trimming: 8 bases; junction bases outside the gene matches: 8. CDR3 DNA, as far as it was read: TGCAGTGCTAGAGATCCCCCACTAGCGGGCTATGAG. Translated: CSARDPPLAGYE. The complete CDR3 sequence is CSARDPPLAGYEQFF.

This clone was counted at least ten times. The sequence runs out 3 residues before the end of the CDR3; the remainder is reconstructed from the germline J gene. This chain links TRBV4-1 with TRBJ2-3; 12 bases align to TRBD1. The CDR3 runs to 16 residues. V shed 3 bases, J shed 5 bases, and the junction held 6 bases outside the gene matches. Germline V gives CDR1 MGHRA, CDR2 YSYEKL. CDR3 protein: CASSQVGTGGEDTQYF. The sequenced CDR3 bases are TGCGCCAGCAGCCAGGTAGGGACAGGGGGCGAAGATACG.

This clone appeared a few times. The DNA ends 3 residues before the CDR3 does, and the rest of the CDR3 is filled in from the germline J gene. This chain connects TRBV2 to TRBJ1-1, with TRBD1 as a possible D gene (5 bases). This CDR3 contains 14 residues. Trimming cost V 6 bases and J 2 bases, with 13 bases left between them. Per germline, CDR1 SNHLY and CDR2 FYNNEI. This CDR3 is CASSAGGLNTEAFF. The covered CDR3 bases are TGTGCCAGCAGCGCGGGGGGACTAAACACTGAA.

This clone was observed at least ten times. With the read ending 3 residues before the CDR3 end, the germline J gene is used to fill in that end. The chain employs TRBV7-2 and TRBJ2-3, with 11 bases matching TRBD2. V lost 5 bases, J lost 4 bases, and 2 bases stayed unmatched. Germline CDR1 and CDR2: SGHTA and FQGNSA. CDR3 size: 14 residues. This CDR3 reads CASSGTSGPDTQYF. CDR3 DNA (partial): TGTGCCAGCAGCGGGACTAGCGGTCCAGATACG. Looking up the rest from reference TRBV7-2 and TRBJ2-3 gives the full variable domain: GAGVSQSPSNKVTEKGKDVELRCDPISGHTALYWYRQSLGQGLEFLIYFQGNSAPDKSGLPSDRFSAERTGGSVSTLTIQRTQQEDSAVYLCASSGTSGPDTQYFGPGTRLTVL.

This clone was recorded many times. Read sequence stops 3 residues before the CDR3 end, and the germline J gene provides the missing end. The rearrangement joins TRBV2 to TRBJ2-3, with 8 positions matching TRBD2. The CDR3 covers 14 residues. The ends lost 7 bases at V and 1 base at J; junction bases unmatched: 4. The V gene's germline CDR1 is SNHLY and CDR2 FYNNEI. The CDR3 loop reads CASKAAGGTDTQYF. CDR3 DNA (partial): TGTGCCAGCAAAGCAGCGGGAGGCACAGATACG.

Ten or more counts support this clone. With the read ending 3 residues before the CDR3 end, the germline J gene is used to fill in that end. The genes are TRBV19 and TRBJ2-7; D is possibly TRBD1 (6 bases). The germline CDR1 and CDR2 sequences are LNHDA and SQIVND (reference sequence). V was clipped by 3 bases and J by 1 base, with 13 bases between them. This CDR3 is built from 15 residues. The CDR3: CASSMVGQGSYEQYF. The CDR3 bases that were read are TGTGCCAGTAGTATGGTAGGGCAGGGGTCCTACGAG. Variable domain in full (rest from reference TRBV19 and TRBJ2-7): DGGITQSPKYLFRKEGQNVTLSCEQNLNHDAMYWYRQDPGQGLRLIYYSQIVNDFQKGDIAEGYSVSREKKESFPLTVTSAQKNPTAFYLCASSMVGQGSYEQYFGPGTRLTVT.